The clone carrying this T cell receptor beta chain was counted many times. V was trimmed by 5 bases and J by 5 bases, leaving 15 bases between them. Per germline, CDR1 SGHRS and CDR2 YFSETQ. CDR3 length: 14 residues. TCRdb re-called the 5' RACE reads with MiXCR, one entry per CDR3 protein. This table has approximately 81,000 distinct CDR3 sequences, 7% to 8% appearing once. The sample originates from a study of human T cells and chemical hapten exposure. From whole blood left unfractionated, total RNA was extracted. The chain combines TRBV5-1 with TRBJ2-3; D may be TRBD1 (5 bases). The TCR comes from a male donor in good health. The CDR3 reads CASSSRQQEDTQYF. CDR3 DNA sequence: TGCGCCAGCAGTTCCAGACAGCAGGAAGATACGCAGTATTTT. The full variable domain, rest sourced from reference TRBV5-1 and TRBJ2-3, is KAGVTQTPRYLIKTRGQQVTLSCSPISGHRSVSWYQQTPGQGLQFLFEYFSETQRNKGNFPGRFSGRQFSNSRSEMNVSTLELGDSALYLCASSSRQQEDTQYFGPGTRLTVL.